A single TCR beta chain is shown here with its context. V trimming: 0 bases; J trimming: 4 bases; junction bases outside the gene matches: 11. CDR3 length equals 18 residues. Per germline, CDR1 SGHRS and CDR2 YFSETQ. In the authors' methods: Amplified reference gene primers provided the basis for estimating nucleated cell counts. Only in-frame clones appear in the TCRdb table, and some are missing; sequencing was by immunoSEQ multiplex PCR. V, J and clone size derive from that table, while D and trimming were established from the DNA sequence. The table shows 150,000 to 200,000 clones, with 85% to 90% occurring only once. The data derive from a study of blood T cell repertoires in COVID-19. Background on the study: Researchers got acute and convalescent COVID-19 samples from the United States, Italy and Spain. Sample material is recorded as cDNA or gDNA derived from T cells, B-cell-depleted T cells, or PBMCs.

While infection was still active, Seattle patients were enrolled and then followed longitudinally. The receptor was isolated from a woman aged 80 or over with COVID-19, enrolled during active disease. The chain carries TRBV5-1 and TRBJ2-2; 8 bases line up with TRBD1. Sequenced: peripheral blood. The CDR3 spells CASSLGGQASSGTGELFF. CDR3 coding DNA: TGCGCCAGCAGCTTGGGGGGACAGGCCTCTTCGGGCACCGGGGAGCTGTTTTTT.